This T cell receptor (beta chain) was identified during a study of PD-L1 blockade in urothelial cancer. Looking at the study overall: When blood samples were assessed, the median T cell count was 141,255.

The time point: peripheral blood 6 weeks after treatment start. Between the trimmed V and J ends, which lost 8 bases and 0 bases, there was a span of 22 bases. The CDR3 is 17 amino acids. Germline V gives CDR1 LNHDA, CDR2 SQIVND (reference sequence). Clones were sequenced by immunoSEQ multiplex PCR, and TCRdb holds only the in-frame ones, with some missing. This sample carries 66,000 or so clones, roughly 90% of them seen once, and the ten largest clones take over 9%. The sequences come from PBMCs, collected around atezolizumab (anti-PD-L1) treatment. The receptor was isolated from a man between 60 and 75 years old with urothelial cancer. The chain recombines TRBV19 with TRBJ1-1, with a tentative D call TRBD1 (6 bases). CDR3 region: CASLGKGHLQMNTEAFF. The CDR3 DNA is TGTGCCAGTCTAGGTAAGGGACACCTCCAGATGAACACTGAAGCTTTCTTT.